The next 22 T cell receptor beta chains were all read from a single sample in a study of blood T cell repertoires in COVID-19. Data came from immunoSEQ multiplex PCR; TCRdb stores just in-frame clones and leaves some out. Of 120,000 or so clones in the sample, under 95% were seen once. Sequences were obtained from peripheral blood. These receptors were collected from a man aged 45-65 years with active COVID-19.

The chain carries TRBV25-1 and TRBJ2-1; 10 bases line up with TRBD1. CDR1 and CDR2 (germline): MGHDK, SYGVNS. V lost 7 bases to trimming and J lost 2 bases; unmatched junction nucleotides: 5. This CDR3 spans 15 amino acids. The CDR3 sequence: CASTTTGGTYNEQFF. The CDR3 nucleotides are TGTGCCAGCACAACGACAGGGGGCACCTACAATGAGCAGTTCTTC.

This chain connects TRBV24-1 to TRBJ2-1; 11 nucleotides agree with TRBD2. The CDR3 covers 14 residues. Germline V gene sequence: CDR1 KGHDR, CDR2 SFDVKD. Trimming removed 5 bases from V and 5 bases from J; junction bases left unmatched: 1. The CDR3 loop is CATSASGRNNEQFF. The CDR3 nucleotides read TGTGCCACCAGTGCTAGCGGGAGGAACAATGAGCAGTTCTTC.

The chain joins TRBV19 to TRBJ1-6; 7 nucleotides line up with TRBD1. Trimming cost V 2 bases and J 10 bases; bases outside gene matches: 5. The CDR3 totals 14 residues. Germline V gene sequence: CDR1 LNHDA, CDR2 SQIVND (reference sequence). The CDR3: CASSIKGGDSPLHF. CDR3 nucleotides: TGTGCCAGTAGTATAAAAGGGGGCGACTCACCCCTCCACTTT. The whole variable domain, remainder taken from reference TRBV19 and TRBJ1-6, is DGGITQSPKYLFRKEGQNVTLSCEQNLNHDAMYWYRQDPGQGLRLIYYSQIVNDFQKGDIAEGYSVSREKKESFPLTVTSAQKNPTAFYLCASSIKGGDSPLHFGNGTRLTVT.

The chain links TRBV29-1 to TRBJ1-1; D uncertain. This CDR3 comprises 12 residues. Trimming cost V 7 bases and J 4 bases, with 13 bases left between them. From germline, CDR1 is SQVTM and CDR2 ANQGSEA. CDR3 nucleotides: TGCAGCGCTGAGGACTTGGCCACTGAAGCTTTCTTT. It is translated as CSAEDLATEAFF.

The J gene is TRBJ2-7, the V gene TRBV6-2 or TRBV6-3; D perhaps matches TRBD1 (5 bases). The CDR3 has 14 residues. V lost 4 bases to trimming and J lost 1 base, with 11 bases between them. Germline CDR1 is MNHEY and CDR2 is SVGEGT. The CDR3 DNA sequence: TGTGCCAGCAGTTCCTTCCAGGGTTCCTACGAGCAGTACGTC. Translating it yields CASSSFQGSYEQYV.

In its sample, this clone was seen once. The chain has TRBV5-1 and TRBJ1-5; weak D call: TRBD1 (6 bases). With 1 base removed from V and 2 bases from J, the gap between germline ends came to 7 bases. In germline, CDR1 is SGHRS, CDR2 YFSETQ. The CDR3 sequence is 14 residues long. CDR3 sequence (DNA): TGCGCCAGCAGCTTGTCAGGGGGCAATCAGCCCCAGCATTTT. This sequence encodes CASSLSGGNQPQHF.

V gene TRBV11-3 combines with J gene TRBJ2-7, with 10 positions matching TRBD1. Germline V CDR1 and CDR2: SGHNT, YENEEA. CDR3 length: 15 residues. Trimming removed 4 bases from V and 0 bases from J; junction bases left unmatched: 3. The CDR3 sequence is CASSSGQGSSYEQYV. As DNA, the CDR3 is TGTGCCAGCAGCTCGGGACAGGGGAGCTCCTACGAGCAGTACGTC.

The chain uses TRBV27 and TRBJ2-3; 10 bases agree with TRBD2. With 4 bases clipped from V and 2 bases from J, the junction kept 6 bases outside the gene matches. The CDR3 is 16 residues long. CDR1 is MNHEY and CDR2 is SMNVEV in the germline V gene (reference sequence). CDR3 region: CASSYLAGGYTDTQYF. CDR3 coding DNA: TGTGCCAGCAGTTACTTAGCGGGGGGTTACACAGATACGCAGTATTTT.

The chain is built from TRBV6-5 and TRBJ2-3; D is unresolved. Trimming cost V 0 bases and J 6 bases, with 10 bases left between them. The CDR3 has 14 amino acids. The germline V gene has CDR1 MNHEY and CDR2 SVGAGI. This chain's CDR3 is CASSYSDIRDTQYF. CDR3 DNA sequence: TGTGCCAGCAGTTACTCTGATATCAGGGATACGCAGTATTTT.

The chain links TRBV7-2 to TRBJ1-4, with 8 bases that match TRBD1. Trimming removed 3 bases from V and 2 bases from J; junction bases left unmatched: 8. This CDR3 has 17 amino acids. Germline CDR1 is SGHTA and CDR2 is FQGNSA. The CDR3 DNA reads as TGTGCCAGCAGCTTCCGCGGACAGGGTTTTACTAATGAAAAACTGTTTTTT. It codes for CASSFRGQGFTNEKLFF.

V is TRBV6-2 or TRBV6-3 and J is TRBJ2-3; D gene ambiguous. From germline, CDR1 is MNHEY and CDR2 SVGEGT. CDR3 length: 12 residues. V was pared by 5 bases and J by 4 bases, with 7 bases between. The CDR3 sequence: CASSEESDTQYF. CDR3 coding DNA: TGTGCCAGCAGTGAGGAATCAGATACGCAGTATTTT.

The gene calls are TRBV14 and TRBJ2-2; TRBD2 agrees at 9 bases. J gave up 5 bases and V 0 bases, and 10 bases lay outside the gene matches. This CDR3 is 18 amino acids long. CDR1 SGHDN and CDR2 FVKESK come from the germline V gene. This CDR3 is CASSQDQGLAGLTGELFF. The CDR3 nucleotides are TGTGCCAGCAGCCAAGATCAGGGGCTAGCGGGATTGACCGGGGAGCTGTTTTTT.

The chain joins TRBV29-1 to TRBJ1-2; 8 nucleotides agree with TRBD1. CDR3 size: 11 residues. Germline V CDR1 and CDR2: SQVTM, ANQGSEA. V was clipped by 7 bases and J by 14 bases; unmatched bases: 12. The CDR3 DNA reads TGCAGCGCCATACAGGACAGGGCAGTTACCTTC. It is translated as CSAIQDRAVTF.

In the case of this clone: The identical CDR3 is also encoded by other nucleotide sequences in the sample. V is TRBV11-3 and J is TRBJ1-1; a possible D gene is TRBD1 (6 bases). Germline assignment: CDR1 SGHNT and CDR2 YENEEA. This CDR3 has 13 residues. The V end was cut by 0 bases, the J end by 4 bases, with 6 bases between. The DNA for the CDR3 is TGTGCCAGCAGCTTAGACAGGGGCACTGAAGCTTTCTTT. As protein: CASSLDRGTEAFF.

The V and J genes are TRBV29-1 and TRBJ1-2; a weak D match, TRBD1 (6 bases). V was clipped by 5 bases and J by 6 bases, with 10 bases between them. Germline CDR1 is SQVTM and CDR2 is ANQGSEA. This CDR3 has 11 residues. In nucleotides, the CDR3 is TGCAGCGTTCGAGGGGGGGATGGCTACACCTTC. This sequence encodes CSVRGGDGYTF.

Turning to this clone: Other DNA sequences in the sample encode the same CDR3. V usage is TRBV5-1 and J usage is TRBJ2-3, with 7 bases identical to TRBD1. This CDR3 contains 15 residues. The germline CDR1 and CDR2 sequences are SGHRS and YFSETQ. Losses at the gene ends were 0 bases for V and 0 bases for J; bases not matched to a gene: 1. CDR3 sequence reads: CASSLAGQSTDTQYF. CDR3 DNA: TGCGCCAGCAGCTTGGCGGGACAGAGCACAGATACGCAGTATTTT.

The J gene is TRBJ2-2, the V gene TRBV7-9; 10 bases are a match to TRBD1. CDR3 size: 15 residues. CDR1 is SEHNR and CDR2 is FQNEAQ in the germline V gene (reference sequence). The junction had 6 bases not matched to a gene; V was cut back by 5 bases and J by 6 bases. CDR3 nucleotide sequence: TGTGCCAGCAGCGTCCCAGGACAGGGGGCCGGGGAGCTGTTTTTT. Amino acids: CASSVPGQGAGELFF. Full variable domain (missing parts from reference TRBV7-9 and TRBJ2-2): DTGVSQNPRHKITKRGQNVTFRCDPISEHNRLYWYRQTLGQGPEFLTYFQNEAQLEKSRLLSDRFSAERPKGSFSTLEIQRTEQGDSAMYLCASSVPGQGAGELFFGEGSRLTVL.

V is TRBV11-2 and J is TRBJ2-5, with 8 bases lining up with TRBD2. The V and J ends lost 5 bases and 5 bases, in that order; junction bases with no gene match: 10. Germline CDR1 SGHAT, CDR2 FQNNGV. CDR3 size: 15 residues. CDR3 bases: TGTGCCAGCAGCGAAGTAGCGGGATCTGGGGAGACCCAGTACTTC. It yields the protein CASSEVAGSGETQYF.

V is TRBV2 and J is TRBJ1-4; TRBD1 might be the D (6 bases). Trimming removed 6 bases at V and 4 bases at J, with 15 bases between. The CDR3 loop spans 15 amino acids. Looked up from germline, CDR1 is SNHLY and CDR2 is FYNNEI. CDR3 amino acids: CASRATGNNNEKLFF. CDR3 coding DNA: TGTGCCAGCAGAGCCACAGGGAACAATAATGAAAAACTGTTTTTT.

The genes are TRBV6-6 and TRBJ2-7; D may be TRBD1 (5 bases). Germline CDR1 reads MNHNY; CDR2 reads SVGAGI (reference sequence). V lost 5 bases to trimming and J lost 1 base, with 12 bases between them. This CDR3 spans 14 amino acids. In DNA form, the CDR3 reads TGTGCCAGCAGTCCTTACGCAGGGTCCTACGAGCAGTACGTC. Translated: CASSPYAGSYEQYV.

V usage is TRBV6-6 and J usage is TRBJ1-1, with D maybe TRBD1 (5 bases). The CDR3 extends over 13 amino acids. The germline CDR1 and CDR2 sequences are MNHNY and SVGAGI (reference sequence). Trimming took 7 bases from V and 4 from J, leaving 13 bases between them. For the CDR3, the DNA is TGTGCCAGCACCCCGGGGGGGGTCACTGAAGCTTTCTTT. It translates to CASTPGGVTEAFF.

J is TRBJ1-1 and V is TRBV2; D is uncertain. The germline gives CDR1 SNHLY, CDR2 FYNNEI. The CDR3 has 13 residues. The V end lost 5 bases, the J end lost 1 base, and 8 bases lay between the germline ends. The CDR3 nucleotides read TGTGCCAGCAGTATGGCAGGGAACACTGAAGCTTTCTTT. This encodes CASSMAGNTEAFF.